These T cell receptor beta chains were read from a single sample in a study of vaccination and CD4 T cells after COVID-19. Their target antigens are unknown. One entry per CDR3 protein, called by TCRdb with MiXCR from the PCR reads. In the table there are 11,000 to 15,000 distinct CDR3 sequences, about 55% of which are singletons. Source: CD4+ T cells from blood, cultured in vitro, taken before SARS-CoV-2 vaccination. Receptor source: a human donor who had recovered from COVID-19. CDR3s include the opening cysteine and the closing phenylalanine or tryptophan. The D gene is left open where the match is weak. Some rows mark clone size as missing; the rest say once, few, many or name a class of expanded clone.

CASSVIGGNTEAFF	TGTGCCAGCAGCGTCATAGGGGGGAACACTGAAGCTTTCTTT	-	TRBV6-1	-	TRBJ1-1
CASRKQTGLGTEAFF	TGTGCCAGCAGAAAACAAACAGGGTTAGGCACTGAAGCTTTCTTT	-	TRBV6-1	few	TRBJ1-1
CASSYDSGNTIYF	TGTGCCAGCAGTTACGACTCTGGAAACACCATATATTTT	-	TRBV6-5	-	TRBJ1-3
CSAIRQGAGEQYF	TGCAGTGCTATCCGACAGGGGGCTGGCGAGCAGTACTTC	TRBD1	TRBV20-1	few	TRBJ2-7
CASSFYRGDGTQYF	TGTGCCAGCAGCTTTTACAGGGGAGACGGGACCCAGTACTTC	TRBD1	TRBV7-8	-	TRBJ2-5
CASSQNGQETQYF	TGTGCCAGCAGCCAAAACGGTCAAGAGACCCAGTACTTC	-	TRBV4-2	once	TRBJ2-5
CASSVALGQSYGYTF	TGTGCCAGCAGCGTAGCTCTGGGACAGTCCTATGGCTACACCTTC	TRBD1	TRBV9	medium-sized	TRBJ1-2
CSANSPTGVTGANVLTF	TGCAGTGCTAATTCCCCGACAGGGGTTACTGGGGCCAACGTCCTGACTTTC	TRBD1	TRBV20-1	-	TRBJ2-6
CSARATGQGGQPQHF	TGCAGTGCTAGAGCGACCGGGCAGGGAGGCCAGCCCCAGCATTTT	-	TRBV20-1	-	TRBJ1-5
CASSRQGKYYEQFF	TGTGCCAGCAGTCGACAGGGAAAATACTATGAGCAGTTCTTC	TRBD1	TRBV28	-	TRBJ2-1
CASSQGINQPQHF	TGTGCCAGCAGCCAAGGGATCAATCAGCCCCAGCATTTT	-	TRBV14	-	TRBJ1-5
CATSRDRMQGSGDTQYF	TGTGCCACCAGCAGAGATCGGATGCAGGGGAGTGGAGATACGCAGTATTTT	-	TRBV15	-	TRBJ2-3
CASSLADRIPQPQHF	TGTGCCAGCAGCTTGGCGGACAGGATACCTCAGCCCCAGCATTTT	TRBD1	TRBV7-8	few	TRBJ1-5
CASSSRGSYEQYF	TGTGCCAGCAGCTCCAGGGGAAGCTACGAGCAGTACTTC	-	TRBV7-9	few	TRBJ2-7
CATSETGGNQPQHF	TGTGCCACCAGTGAAACAGGGGGCAATCAGCCCCAGCATTTT	TRBD1	TRBV24-1	-	TRBJ1-5
CASSPRGMNTGELFF	TGTGCCAGCAGCCCCAGGGGGATGAACACCGGGGAGCTGTTTTTT	TRBD1	TRBV7-3	few	TRBJ2-2
CASSGRHASNQPQHF	TGTGCCAGCAGTGGTAGGCATGCTAGCAATCAGCCCCAGCATTTT	-	TRBV2	-	TRBJ1-5
CASSVDRAGEQYF	TGTGCCAGTAGTGTCGATCGGGCCGGCGAGCAGTACTTC	-	TRBV19	few	TRBJ2-7
CASSTYRGSTDTQYF	TGTGCCAGCAGTACCTACAGGGGTAGCACAGATACGCAGTATTTT	TRBD1	TRBV2	few	TRBJ2-3
CASSPAGLAAYNEQFF	TGTGCCAGCAGCCCCGCCGGGCTAGCGGCCTACAATGAGCAGTTCTTC	TRBD2	TRBV7-8	-	TRBJ2-1
CASTVDPDNEQFF	TGTGCCAGCACCGTCGACCCGGACAATGAGCAGTTCTTC	-	TRBV28	-	TRBJ2-1
CASSFAGELFF	TGTGCCAGCAGTTTCGCCGGGGAGCTGTTTTTT	-	TRBV12-3/TRBV12-4	-	TRBJ2-2
CASSPAGGTYGYTF	TGCGCCAGCAGCCCCGCAGGGGGGACCTATGGCTACACCTTC	TRBD1	TRBV5-1	-	TRBJ1-2
CASRLIAGASTGELFF	TGCGCCAGCAGACTGATAGCGGGAGCGAGCACCGGGGAGCTGTTTTTT	TRBD2	TRBV5-1	-	TRBJ2-2
CASTSPPGTSGNSEQFF	TGTGCCAGCACCTCCCCCCCTGGGACTAGCGGGAATTCTGAGCAGTTCTTC	TRBD2	TRBV6-2/TRBV6-3	-	TRBJ2-1
CASSDWTSGYEQYF	TGTGCCAGCAGTGATTGGACTAGCGGCTACGAGCAGTACTTC	TRBD2	TRBV6-1	-	TRBJ2-7
CASTSPGPSSYEQYF	TGTGCCAGCACGAGTCCGGGGCCTAGCTCCTACGAGCAGTACTTC	-	TRBV6-2/TRBV6-3	-	TRBJ2-7
CASSYVAGDIETQYF	TGTGCCAGCAGTTACGTTGCGGGAGACATAGAGACCCAGTACTTC	TRBD2	TRBV6-2/TRBV6-3	-	TRBJ2-5
CASSSMLGGYYGYTF	TGTGCCAGCAGTTCCATGCTCGGGGGTTACTATGGCTACACCTTC	-	TRBV27	-	TRBJ1-2
CASSLLGGEQFF	TGTGCCAGCAGTTTATTAGGAGGTGAGCAGTTCTTC	-	TRBV27	-	TRBJ2-1
CASSFSGDQPQHF	TGTGCCAGCAGCTTCTCAGGGGACCAGCCCCAGCATTTT	-	TRBV7-9	-	TRBJ1-5
CSANEDRGNQPQHF	TGCAGTGCTAACGAGGACAGGGGGAATCAGCCCCAGCATTTT	TRBD1	TRBV20-1	-	TRBJ1-5
CASREEGRTEAFF	TGTGCCAGCAGGGAGGAGGGGAGGACTGAAGCTTTCTTT	-	TRBV6-4	-	TRBJ1-1
CSAITGTSGPYEQYF	TGCAGTGCTATAACCGGGACTAGCGGTCCCTACGAGCAGTACTTC	TRBD2	TRBV20-1	-	TRBJ2-7
CATSREQGPGTQYF	TGTGCCACCAGCAGGGAGCAGGGCCCGGGGACCCAGTACTTC	-	TRBV15	few	TRBJ2-5
CASKRRAEQETQYF	TGTGCCAGCAAACGACGAGCGGAACAAGAGACCCAGTACTTC	-	TRBV6-2/TRBV6-3	once	TRBJ2-5
CATSDPSLSGSSYNEQFF	TGTGCCACCAGTGACCCATCTCTGAGCGGGAGCTCCTACAATGAGCAGTTCTTC	TRBD2	TRBV24-1	-	TRBJ2-1
CATSDPGLAGGPDTQYF	TGTGCCACCAGTGATCCCGGACTAGCGGGAGGGCCAGATACGCAGTATTTT	TRBD2	TRBV24-1	few	TRBJ2-3
CSARIAGAYNEQFF	TGCAGTGCTAGAATCGCGGGAGCTTACAATGAGCAGTTCTTC	TRBD2	TRBV20-1	-	TRBJ2-1
CASSPDTRAGYEQYF	TGTGCCAGCTCACCAGATACGCGGGCTGGCTACGAGCAGTACTTC	-	TRBV18	-	TRBJ2-7
CSATYGTEAFF	TGCAGTGCCACGTACGGTACTGAAGCTTTCTTT	-	TRBV20-1	-	TRBJ1-1
CASSLRTQTRTSTDTQYF	TGTGCCAGCAGTTTACGGACTCAAACTAGAACTAGCACAGATACGCAGTATTTT	-	TRBV6-5	-	TRBJ2-3
CASSPLKVYSNQPQHF	TGTGCCAGCTCACCACTAAAGGTCTATAGCAATCAGCCCCAGCATTTT	-	TRBV18	-	TRBJ1-5
CASRIQHRNTEAFF	TGTGCCAGTAGAATACAACACCGGAACACTGAAGCTTTCTTT	-	TRBV19	-	TRBJ1-1
CASSLLISGANVLTF	TGTGCCAGCAGTTTATTAATTTCTGGGGCCAACGTCCTGACTTTC	-	TRBV27	-	TRBJ2-6
CASSSQDRGYGYTF	TGTGCCAGCAGTTCCCAGGACAGGGGATATGGCTACACCTTC	TRBD1	TRBV6-2/TRBV6-3	once	TRBJ1-2
CAWSGRETQYF	TGTGCCTGGAGTGGTCGAGAGACCCAGTACTTC	-	TRBV30	-	TRBJ2-5
CATRASLEHEQFF	TGTGCCACCAGGGCTTCACTAGAACATGAGCAGTTCTTC	-	TRBV24-1	-	TRBJ2-1
CASSGTGRAEAFF	TGTGCCAGCAGCGGGACAGGGCGGGCTGAAGCTTTCTTT	TRBD1	TRBV7-2	few	TRBJ1-1
CASSIVRLAGVQETQYF	TGTGCCAGTAGTATCGTCCGACTAGCGGGAGTACAAGAGACCCAGTACTTC	TRBD2	TRBV19	few	TRBJ2-5
CASSLEGTGANVLTF	TGTGCCAGCAGCTTAGAGGGAACTGGGGCCAACGTCCTGACTTTC	-	TRBV7-6	once	TRBJ2-6
CASGGEQRSGANVLTF	TGCGCCAGCGGGGGGGAGCAAAGGTCTGGGGCCAACGTCCTGACTTTC	TRBD2	TRBV11-2	few	TRBJ2-6
CASRLSRRYSYEQYF	TGTGCCAGCAGACTTAGCAGACGATACTCCTACGAACAGTACTTC	-	TRBV6-8	once	TRBJ2-7
CASSLVNVVYSNQPQHF	TGTGCCAGCAGCTTAGTGAATGTTGTTTATAGCAATCAGCCCCAGCATTTT	-	TRBV7-2	-	TRBJ1-5
CASSPQTGRETQYF	TGTGCCAGCTCACCCCAGACAGGGAGGGAGACCCAGTACTTC	-	TRBV18	-	TRBJ2-5